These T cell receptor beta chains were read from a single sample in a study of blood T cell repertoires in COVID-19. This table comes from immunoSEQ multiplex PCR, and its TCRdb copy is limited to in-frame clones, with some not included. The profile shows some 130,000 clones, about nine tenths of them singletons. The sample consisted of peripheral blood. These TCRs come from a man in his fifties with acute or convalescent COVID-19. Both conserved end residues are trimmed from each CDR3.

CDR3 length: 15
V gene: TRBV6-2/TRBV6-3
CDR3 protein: ASSYDDGGPPRDTQY

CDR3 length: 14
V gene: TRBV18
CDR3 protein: ASSETSGTGSQPQH

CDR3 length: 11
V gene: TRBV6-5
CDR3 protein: ASSPSGGLGYT

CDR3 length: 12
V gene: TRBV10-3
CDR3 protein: AISESRMNTEAF

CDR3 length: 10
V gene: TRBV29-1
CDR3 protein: SVEARMNEQF

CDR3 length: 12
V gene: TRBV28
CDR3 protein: ASSLSGERTEAF

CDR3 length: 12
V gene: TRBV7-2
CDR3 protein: ASSFYELLSGYT

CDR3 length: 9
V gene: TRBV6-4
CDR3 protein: ASPTVSEAF

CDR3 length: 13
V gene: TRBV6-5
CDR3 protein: ASSTATRWGGEAF

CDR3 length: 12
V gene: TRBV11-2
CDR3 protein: ASSPRTGRQPQH

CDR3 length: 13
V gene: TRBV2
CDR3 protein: ASSVRGALAETQY

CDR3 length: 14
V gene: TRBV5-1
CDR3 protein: ASTPGWDRGLDEQF

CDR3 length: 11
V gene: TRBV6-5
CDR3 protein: ASSYSGQGGAF

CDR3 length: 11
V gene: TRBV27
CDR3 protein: ATSGMMRDTQY

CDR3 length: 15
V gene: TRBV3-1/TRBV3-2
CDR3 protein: ASSHEARKDTQETQY

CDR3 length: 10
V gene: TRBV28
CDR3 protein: ASLGSMWEQY

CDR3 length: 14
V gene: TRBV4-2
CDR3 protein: ASSQVAGGNTGELF

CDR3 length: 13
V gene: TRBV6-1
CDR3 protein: ASSEAGQAIYEQY

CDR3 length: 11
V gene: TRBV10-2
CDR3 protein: ASSLREGTEAF

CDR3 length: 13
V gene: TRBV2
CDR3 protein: ASSERYATGYEQY

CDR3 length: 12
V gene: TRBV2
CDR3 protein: ASGGTGGRYEQF

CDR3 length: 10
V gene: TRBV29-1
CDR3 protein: SVDLTGNGYT